The 26 T cell receptor beta chains reported below all come from one sample, sequenced in a study of naive and memory T cell subsets. Two oligonucleotides, mixed equimolar, formed the beta constant-region primer covering TRBC1 and TRBC2. The ligated cDNA underwent four PCR rounds using SP2 and nested alpha and beta constant-region primers. Using its own MiXCR run on the UMI-ligation and nested PCR reads, TCRdb lists one record per CDR3 protein. The top ten clones hold about 31% of a sample with 2,500 to 3,000 distinct CDR3 sequences, about 5.2% of them seen once. The specimen was CD4+ TEMRA cells from blood. Subset reported: effector memory re-expressing CD45RA, CD45RA+ CD27-. The receptors come from a human donor in good health.

This clonotype was seen repeatedly, ten times or more. The rearrangement uses TRBV4-3 and TRBJ2-2, with D uncertain. The CDR3 loop spans 14 amino acids. Germline V lookup: CDR1 LGHNA, CDR2 YSLEER. The ends were cut back, 1 base at V and 2 bases at J, with 5 bases in the middle. CDR3 region: CASSQGPNTGELFF. For the CDR3, the DNA is TGCGCCAGCAGCCAAGGGCCTAACACCGGGGAGCTGTTTTTT.

There are many counts of this clonotype. The chain uses TRBV6-1 and TRBJ1-1, with D hard to call. The CDR3 spans 14 residues. The germline V gene has CDR1 MNHNS and CDR2 SASEGT. Trimming stripped 6 bases from V and 0 bases from J, with 11 bases between. CDR3 in DNA: TGTGCCAGCAGGCGAACAGACATGAACACTGAAGCTTTCTTT. As protein: CASRRTDMNTEAFF.

This clonotype was counted many times. V and J are TRBV7-2 and TRBJ1-2, with D unclear. The CDR3 loop spans 13 amino acids. Germline V gives CDR1 SGHTA, CDR2 FQGNSA. Between the trimmed V and J ends, which lost 7 bases and 5 bases, there was a span of 14 bases. Here the CDR3 DNA reads TGTGCCAGCACCCCCCGCGGGCGGTATGGCTACACCTTC. This sequence encodes CASTPRGRYGYTF.

V usage is TRBV27 and J usage is TRBJ2-7; 7 nucleotides line up with TRBD1. Germline trimming cut 5 bases from V and 2 bases from J; bases unmatched to any gene: 6. The CDR3 is made up of 14 amino acids. CDR1 MNHEY and CDR2 SMNVEV come from the germline V gene (reference sequence). The CDR3 bases are TGTGCCAGCAGTGCTACAGGGGCAGCCTACGAGCAGTACTTC. This codes for CASSATGAAYEQYF.

With respect to this clonotype: A much larger clonotype is one base distant, so this may be a read error. The chain links TRBV28 to TRBJ1-5; 8 bases align to TRBD1. Germline V CDR1 and CDR2: MDHEN, SYDVKM. After removal of 5 bases from V and 9 bases from J, the junction contained 18 bases not matched to a gene. This CDR3 has 17 amino acids. The CDR3 loop is CASSAPGTGSQTTPQHF. CDR3 sequence (DNA): TGTGCCAGCAGTGCCCCCGGGACAGGTAGCCAGACAACGCCCCAGCATTTT.

This clonotype is deemed medium-sized. The V call is TRBV14, the J call TRBJ1-1; D gene unclear. Germline loops: CDR1 SGHDN, CDR2 FVKESK. The V gene lost 4 bases and the J gene lost 2 bases, with 11 bases spanning the gap. This CDR3 contains 14 residues. Written as DNA, the CDR3 is TGTGCCAGCAGCCCCATGGACGCAAACACTGAAGCTTTCTTT. Translating it yields CASSPMDANTEAFF.

Within the sample, this clonotype is large. The J gene is TRBJ2-7, the V gene TRBV6-1; D unresolved. CDR3 length: 13 residues. In germline, CDR1 is MNHNS, CDR2 SASEGT. The ends were cut back, 4 bases at V and 3 bases at J, with 10 bases in the middle. CDR3 loop: CASSALDIYEQYF. CDR3 bases: TGTGCCAGCAGTGCGCTAGACATCTACGAGCAGTACTTC.

This clonotype is labeled as medium-sized. The chain is built from TRBV20-1 and TRBJ2-5; TRBD2 matches at 11 bases. J was trimmed by 0 bases and V by 2 bases; bases with no gene match: 11. The CDR3 runs 18 residues. Germline CDR1 is DFQATT and CDR2 is SNEGSKA (reference sequence). The CDR3 here is CSARLRGLAGGNQETQYF. As DNA, the CDR3 is TGCAGTGCTAGATTGAGGGGGCTAGCGGGAGGCAACCAAGAGACCCAGTACTTC.

By frequency in the sample, this clonotype is medium-sized. The rearrangement links TRBV6-2 or TRBV6-3 to TRBJ2-1, with D uncertain. Germline assignment: CDR1 MNHEY and CDR2 SVGEGT. Trimming pared 6 bases from V and 4 bases from J, leaving 4 bases between. The CDR3 is 11 residues long. CDR3 DNA sequence: TGTGCCAGCAGCCGGTACAATGAGCAGTTCTTC. Amino acids: CASSRYNEQFF.

The table lists this clonotype with many counts. The gene calls are TRBV12-5 and TRBJ1-5, with TRBD1 matching over 7 bases. The CDR3 covers 16 residues. Germline CDR1 and CDR2: LGHNT and FRNRAP. The V gene end was trimmed by 6 bases and the J gene end by 2 bases; junction bases not matched to a gene: 10. The chain's CDR3 is CASGMTGLAGNQPQHF. For the CDR3, the DNA is TGTGCTAGTGGAATGACAGGGCTGGCCGGCAATCAGCCCCAGCATTTT.

By proportion, this clonotype is medium-sized (0.01 to 0.1%). The chain is built from TRBV20-1 and TRBJ2-1; D might be TRBD2 (5 bases). This CDR3 spans 12 amino acids. Germline-derived CDR1 and CDR2 are DFQATT and SNEGSKA (reference sequence). Trimming took off 5 bases at V and 4 bases at J, with 9 bases between the two ends. For the CDR3, the DNA is TGCAGTGCTGGGAGCGGTTACAATGAGCAGTTCTTC. Translating it yields CSAGSGYNEQFF.

This clonotype was observed at least ten times. The chain combines TRBV7-9 with TRBJ2-1; possibly TRBD1 or TRBD2 for D (5 bases each). The CDR3 is 15 residues long. Germline V gene lookup returns CDR1 SEHNR and CDR2 FQNEAQ (reference sequence). V was trimmed by 3 bases and J by 2 bases, leaving 11 bases between them. In DNA, the CDR3 is TGTGCCAGCAGCTTCGGGGACGGACCCTACAATGAGCAGTTCTTC. Encoded protein: CASSFGDGPYNEQFF.

In its sample, this clonotype ranks as medium-sized. The chain carries TRBV20-1 and TRBJ2-2; TRBD2 agrees at 9 bases. V lost 3 bases and J lost 8; bases outside the gene matches: 16. The CDR3 spans 17 residues. Germline values: CDR1 DFQATT, CDR2 SNEGSKA (reference sequence). The CDR3 bases are TGCAGTGCTAGGCACCTGACTAGCGGAACCCAAAGGGGGGAGCTGTTTTTT. Residues: CSARHLTSGTQRGELFF.

This clonotype ranks as medium-sized. The genes are TRBV5-1 and TRBJ2-1; D may match TRBD1 or TRBD2 (5 bases each). Trimming took off 0 bases at V and 11 bases at J, with 12 bases between the two ends. Germline-derived CDR1 and CDR2 are SGHRS and YFSETQ. CDR3 size: 13 residues. CDR3 nucleotides: TGCGCCAGCAGCTTGGGTTCAGGGAGTAAGCAGTTCTTC. Translating it yields CASSLGSGSKQFF.

This clonotype was found many times. This chain links TRBV28 with TRBJ1-1; 12 positions agree with TRBD1. The CDR3 totals 15 residues. The germline V gene encodes CDR1 MDHEN and CDR2 SYDVKM. The V and J ends lost 6 bases and 11 bases, in that order; junction bases with no gene match: 13. The CDR3 region has the DNA TGTGCCAGCAGGTACCGGGACAGGGGGCTCGGCAGGGCTTTCTTT. It yields the protein CASRYRDRGLGRAFF.

This clonotype was counted between two and nine times. This chain links TRBV28 with TRBJ1-5; D is unresolved. The CDR3 sequence is 17 residues long. Trimming took off 6 bases at V and 6 bases at J, with 24 bases between the two ends. The germline V gene has CDR1 MDHEN and CDR2 SYDVKM. CDR3 loop: CASRIREVQPQVQPQHF. The CDR3 DNA is TGTGCCAGCAGGATCCGGGAGGTTCAGCCCCAGGTTCAGCCCCAGCATTTT.

This clonotype was picked up a small number of times. Here the CDR3 reads CASTRQGANTGELFF. CDR3 sequence (DNA): TGTGCCAGCACCAGACAGGGGGCGAACACCGGGGAGCTGTTTTTT. The J gene is TRBJ2-2, the V gene TRBV2; 9 nucleotides match TRBD1. Germline loops: CDR1 SNHLY, CDR2 FYNNEI. J was trimmed by 0 bases and V by 7 bases; bases with no gene match: 3. This CDR3 has 15 residues.

This clonotype is classed as medium-sized. The rearrangement links TRBV11-2 to TRBJ2-7, with TRBD2 matching 15 bases. With 5 bases clipped from V and 1 base from J, the junction kept 15 bases outside the gene matches. The CDR3 is made up of 20 amino acids. Germline-derived CDR1 and CDR2 are SGHAT and FQNNGV. CDR3 sequence reads: CASSRTSGRAPDGLSYEQYF. As DNA, the CDR3 is TGTGCCAGCAGCCGGACTAGCGGGAGGGCACCCGACGGGCTTTCCTACGAGCAGTACTTC.

By frequency in the sample, this clonotype is medium-sized. This chain joins TRBV10-3 and TRBJ2-1, with TRBD1 as a possible D gene (5 bases). Germline V gives CDR1 ENHRY, CDR2 SYGVKD. This CDR3 has 19 residues. V gave up 3 bases and J gave up 0 bases, with 21 bases separating them. Written as DNA, the CDR3 is TGTGCCATCAGTGACCCGCCTATCAGGGCAACGAGCTCCTACAATGAGCAGTTCTTC. It is translated as CAISDPPIRATSSYNEQFF.

This clonotype was seen at least ten times. The V and J genes are TRBV19 and TRBJ2-3; tentatively, D is TRBD1 (5 bases). Germline CDR1 and CDR2: LNHDA and SQIVND (reference sequence). V gave up 4 bases and J gave up 4 bases, with 15 bases separating them. The CDR3 covers 15 residues. The CDR3: CASSTAGLTADTQYF. Written as DNA, the CDR3 is TGTGCCAGTAGTACCGCAGGGTTAACCGCAGATACGCAGTATTTT.

This clonotype is labeled as medium-sized (0.01 to 0.1%). The chain has TRBV5-1 and TRBJ2-5; 10 bases line up with TRBD2. The CDR3 consists of 15 residues. The ends lost 5 bases at V and 5 bases at J; junction bases unmatched: 9. Germline loops: CDR1 SGHRS, CDR2 YFSETQ. Written as DNA, the CDR3 is TGCGCCAGCAGTTTAACCCAACTAGCGGGGGAGACCCAGTACTTC. This codes for CASSLTQLAGETQYF.

This clonotype rates as medium-sized. This chain joins TRBV29-1 and TRBJ1-2, with D possibly TRBD1 on 5 matching bases. Germline CDR1 is SQVTM and CDR2 is ANQGSEA. The CDR3 length is 12 residues. The germline V and J ends were trimmed by 1 base and 8 bases, with 11 bases remaining between them. The CDR3 here is CSVEVDTVGYTF. CDR3 in DNA: TGCAGCGTTGAAGTGGACACCGTCGGCTACACCTTC.

This clonotype was seen many times. The chain combines TRBV20-1 with TRBJ1-5; D may be TRBD1 (5 bases). Germline CDR1 DFQATT, CDR2 SNEGSKA (reference sequence). Trimming cost V 3 bases and J 5 bases, with 14 bases left between them. CDR3 length equals 14 residues. CDR3 coding DNA: TGCAGTGCTAGCCCACAGGAACCCCATCAGCCCCAGCATTTT. It yields the protein CSASPQEPHQPQHF.

By frequency in the sample, this clonotype is medium-sized. The chain employs TRBV29-1 and TRBJ2-4; tentatively, D is TRBD2 (5 bases). V was shortened by 7 bases and J by 0 bases, with 16 bases between the two germline ends. The CDR3 loop spans 15 amino acids. Germline-derived CDR1 and CDR2 are SQVTM and ANQGSEA. CDR3 DNA: TGCAGCGCCCGAGGAGGTGAGGGAGCCAAAAACATTCAGTACTTC. This sequence encodes CSARGGEGAKNIQYF.

This clonotype was counted ten times or more. The genes are TRBV18 and TRBJ1-1, with D unclear. Trimming took 1 base from V and 1 from J, leaving 7 bases between them. The germline CDR1 and CDR2 sequences are KGHSH and LQKENI. The CDR3 is 14 residues long. CDR3 loop: CASSPLPRNTEAFF. In DNA form, the CDR3 reads TGTGCCAGCTCACCACTACCGAGGAACACTGAAGCTTTCTTT.

This clonotype was recorded many times. The chain is built from TRBV6-2 or TRBV6-3 and TRBJ1-3; D unresolved. The CDR3 consists of 14 residues. V lost 7 bases and J lost 4, with 14 bases in between. CDR1 is MNHEY and CDR2 is SVGEGT in the germline V gene. CDR3 coding DNA: TGTGCCAGCAAGGGATGGCAGGACGGAAACACCATATATTTT. Translating gives CASKGWQDGNTIYF.